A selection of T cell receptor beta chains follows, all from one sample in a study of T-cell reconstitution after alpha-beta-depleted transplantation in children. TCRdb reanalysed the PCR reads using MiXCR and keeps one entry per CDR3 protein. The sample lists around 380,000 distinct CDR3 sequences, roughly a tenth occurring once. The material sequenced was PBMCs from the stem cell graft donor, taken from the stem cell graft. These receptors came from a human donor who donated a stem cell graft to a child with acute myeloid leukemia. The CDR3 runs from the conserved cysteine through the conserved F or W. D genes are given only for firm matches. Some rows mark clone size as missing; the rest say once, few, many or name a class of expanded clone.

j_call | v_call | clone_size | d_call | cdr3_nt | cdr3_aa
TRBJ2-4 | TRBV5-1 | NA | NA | TGCGCCAGCAGCTTCGATCCAGCCAAAAACATTCAGTACTTC | CASSFDPAKNIQYF
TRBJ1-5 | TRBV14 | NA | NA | TGTGCCAGCAGCCGAACCCCGAACCAGCCCCAGCATTTT | CASSRTPNQPQHF
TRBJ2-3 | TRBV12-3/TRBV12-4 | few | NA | TGTGCCAGCAGTTATGTGGGGGGAAATACGCAGTATTTT | CASSYVGGNTQYF
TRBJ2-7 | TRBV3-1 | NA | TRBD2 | TGTGCCAGCAGCGCGGGGGAGACTAGCGGGAATTGGGAGCAGTACTTC | CASSAGETSGNWEQYF
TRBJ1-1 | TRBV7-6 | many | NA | TGTGCCAGCAGCTTAGTTGCGGGGGGTGTGAACACTGAAGCTTTCTTT | CASSLVAGGVNTEAFF
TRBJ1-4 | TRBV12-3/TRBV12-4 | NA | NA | TGTGCCAGCAGTTTAACACAGGAGGAGAGAAAACTGTTTTTT | CASSLTQEERKLFF
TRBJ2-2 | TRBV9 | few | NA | TGTGCCAGCAGCGATCGGGTTACCACCGGGGAGCTGTTTTTT | CASSDRVTTGELFF
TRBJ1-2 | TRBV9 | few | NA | TGTGCCAGCAGCGAACAGGCCGTAGGCCCTGGCTACACCTTC | CASSEQAVGPGYTF
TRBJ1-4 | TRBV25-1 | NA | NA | TGTGCCAGCAGTGTGGGTCTTCAGGTGTTTTTT | CASSVGLQVFF
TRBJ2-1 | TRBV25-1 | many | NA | TGTGCCAGCAGTGATACAGGAGGTATTAGGGATGAGCAGTTCTTC | CASSDTGGIRDEQFF
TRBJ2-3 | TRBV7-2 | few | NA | TGTGCCAGCAGCTTTAGAAGGGCCGATACGCAGTATTTT | CASSFRRADTQYF
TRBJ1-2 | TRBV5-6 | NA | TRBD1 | TGTGCCAGCAGCTTGGTTCCGGGACAGGGCCTTCATTATGGCTACACCTTC | CASSLVPGQGLHYGYTF
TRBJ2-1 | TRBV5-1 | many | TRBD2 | TGCGCCAGCAGCTCGGGACTAGCGCTTGGGGTCAATGAGCAGTTCTTC | CASSSGLALGVNEQFF